This T cell receptor (beta chain) was identified during a study of shared clonotypes between healthy human individuals (dated by TCRdb to about 2020). Background for the entire study: A couple of women and a few men aged 18 to 49 years were included in the cohort. For each donor, CD4 naive and CD4 memory were each run on three plates, CD8 naive on two plates, and CD8 memory on one plate. The study deeply sequenced blood TCR repertoires of about 5 healthy adults to estimate repertoire size and the extent of clonotype sharing between individuals. Different laboratories and diverse techniques were used to prepare libraries and sequence TCR repertoires, to increase sequencing depth and limit assay-specific biases. Each donor's leukapheresis produced roughly between roughly 0.9 and 8.9 billion PBMCs. Paper-wide results and their limitations: Across a handful of donors, roughly 5.4% of naive CD4, over 3% of naive CD8, approximately 2.5% of memory CD4, and under 0.45% of memory CD8 clonotypes were shared. Sampling was limited to blood, and TCR repertoires in tissue likely differ from TCR repertoires in blood. Incomplete sequencing was indicated by rarefaction of sorted-subset datasets, despite the large sequencing depth. Pairwise subsampling led to the expectation that sequencing depth would affect the degree of clonotype sharing among donors. Higher generation probabilities were observed for clonotypes shared by all four sorted-subset donors than for non-shared clonotypes. Larger estimated clonotype richness was generally found for naive subsets than for memory subsets. Because the study included a small number of donors, the genetic and exposure-history diversity represented was limited.

From cysteine to phenylalanine, the CDR3 is 16 amino acids long. Only CDR3 DNA is held: 48 bases, read in frame from base 1. A distance of 13 bases separates the germline ends of V and J, which lose 4 bases and 3 bases respectively. For CDR1 and CDR2, the germline V gene lists LGHNA and YNFKEQ. A remark on this clone: Its antigen target is currently unknown. The sample holds no much larger clone one base away, and base qualities are not on file.

Donors were healthy HIV-negative adults with no recently reported acute infections or vaccinations. Every donor was a Caucasian adult living in Nashville, Tennessee, USA. CD4+ T cells were enriched through magnetic negative selection, after which naive cells were positively selected on CD45RA and the remaining negative fraction served as the memory subset. After blood collection by leukapheresis, PBMCs were isolated using Ficoll-Histopaque density gradient centrifugation and then cryopreserved in the vapor phase of liquid nitrogen. Purity and quantity of every magnetically sorted T cell population were checked by analytical flow cytometry. Genomic DNA was isolated from each sorted fraction and quantified by UV absorbance on a Nanodrop 2000c. Using the deep immunoSEQ assay, multiplex PCR amplified TCR CDR3 regions from genomic DNA. Extracted genomic DNA from each cell subset was distributed evenly across all wells of several immunoSEQ 96-well plates, and each plate was treated as a replicate. For sorted subsets, approximately 210 ng of genomic DNA, equivalent to around 30,000 T cell genomes, went into each replicate PCR. Purified libraries were quantified with a Qubit 3.0 fluorometer, sized on a Bioanalyzer 2100, and re-quantified with the KAPA Library Quantification kit. Every immunoSEQ 96-well plate was sequenced on a separate single-read 150-cycle Illumina NextSeq 550 flow cell. The original methods were these. Because the immunoSEQ output included only junctional sequences and no quality scores, the filtering could not be the same as the filtering used for full-length reads. Sequences were annotated with PyIR, a Python wrapper for IgBLAST v1.9, and V/J genes and CDR3 were assigned using IMGT germline references. Reads were removed for weak V/J assignments (E-value above 1e-6), missing CDR3, stop codons, out-of-frame junctions, or ambiguous translated residues. A V3J clonotype was defined by an identical inferred V gene, J gene, and CDR3 amino acid sequence. The percentage overlap between two repertoires was calculated by dividing the number of shared unique clonotypes by the size of the smaller repertoire. Richness of each repertoire was evaluated using RTK rarefaction, the Chao1 estimator, and Recon v2.1 estimates of unobserved clonotypes. Generation probabilities for all TCRbeta clonotypes obtained by the gDNA method from several donors were computed using OLGA. The table was pulled from immuneACCESS by TCRdb, which kept in-frame rearrangements only. Such tables lose some clones; where checked, under half of the loss comes from unresolved V genes, and the rest has no known cause. The DNA gave D and trimming, while V, J and clone size come from that table. The sample includes 2 million to 2.5 million clones, with nearly 97% observed a single time. More than 0.1% of the sample is in the top ten clones.

This clonotype was obtained from a man between 18 and 35 years old in good health. The rearrangement joined TRBV4-2 to TRBJ1-6; the D region possibly corresponds to TRBD1 (6 bases align). The sequenced sample consisted of naive CD4+ T cells sorted from blood. Per the publication, the cell subset or site label means: CD45RA+ positively selected. At the DNA level, the sequence is TGTGCCAGCAGCCGGGGGACAACCCGCTATAATTCACCCCTCCACTTT. This codes for CASSRGTTRYNSPLHF.